This TCR beta chain was obtained from a study of control samples from healthy donors and cancer patients. Clones were read by immunoSEQ multiplex PCR, and TCRdb kept only the in-frame ones, dropping some. The sample carries 100,000 to 150,000 clones, roughly 89% recorded once. There are 13 residues in the CDR3. CDR1 and CDR2 (germline): SNHLY, FYNNEI. The J segment lost 10 bases and the V segment lost 7 bases, leaving 12 bases of the junction unmatched. The J gene is TRBJ1-1, the V gene TRBV2; TRBD1 aligns across 7 bases. What was sequenced was blood. The sequence was collected from a man between 18 and 35 years old in good health. CDR3 sequence: CASTQDRPGSAFF. CDR3 bases: TGTGCCAGCACCCAGGACAGGCCTGGATCAGCTTTCTTT. The entire variable domain, with the rest obtained from reference TRBV2 and TRBJ1-1, is as follows: EPEVTQTPSHQVTQMGQEVILRCVPISNHLYFYWYRQILGQKVEFLVSFYNNEISEKSEIFDDQFSVERPDGSNFTLKIRSTKLEDSAMYFCASTQDRPGSAFFGQGTRLTVV.